The next 24 T cell receptor beta chains were all read from a single sample in a study of vaccination and CD4 T cells after COVID-19. Treatment denoted: 10-day PBMC culture with coronavirus spike peptide pools or control peptides (ViraFEST assay). With the Oncomine TCR Beta short-read assay, DNA from cultured CD4+ T cells was sequenced. MiXCR was run by TCRdb on the PCR reads, yielding one entry per CDR3 protein. This sample has 28,000 or so distinct CDR3 sequences; over 60% occur once, and the top ten carry 4.5% to 5%. No cognate antigen is known for these TCRs. Input material: CD4+ T cells from blood, cultured in vitro. The origin of the receptors is a human donor who had recovered from COVID-19.

The genes are TRBV20-1 and TRBJ2-1; D not resolved. CDR1 is DFQATT, CDR2 SNEGSKA, per germline (reference sequence). Trimming took 3 bases from V and 0 from J, leaving 18 bases between them. The CDR3 contains 17 residues. The DNA for the CDR3 is TGCAGTGCTAGGCCTGGGGTGGGCGTGGGCTCCTACAATGAGCAGTTCTTC. It yields the protein CSARPGVGVGSYNEQFF.

V and J are TRBV28 and TRBJ2-5; D not resolved. The V gene lost 10 bases and the J gene lost 3 bases, with 15 bases spanning the gap. Germline values: CDR1 MDHEN, CDR2 SYDVKM. This CDR3 comprises 13 residues. Here the CDR3 reads CATIPLSKETQYF. The CDR3 DNA sequence: TGTGCCACCATCCCACTTAGTAAAGAGACCCAGTACTTC.

This chain connects TRBV2 to TRBJ2-5, with TRBD2 matching 7 bases. CDR3 length: 15 amino acids. Unmatched junction bases numbered 9, after V lost 4 bases and J lost 4 bases. Germline CDR1 SNHLY, CDR2 FYNNEI. The CDR3 coding sequence is TGTGCCAGCAGTGGCCGGGCGGGAGCAATAGAGACCCAGTACTTC. It yields the protein CASSGRAGAIETQYF.

This clonotype was counted between two and nine times. V and J are TRBV6-1 and TRBJ2-1; 11 nucleotides agree with TRBD2. The CDR3 is 17 residues long. V shed 4 bases and J 5 bases; nucleotides not matched to a gene: 10. Germline-derived CDR1 and CDR2 are MNHNS and SASEGT. Here the CDR3 reads CASSGGLAGAMNNEQFF. In nucleotides, the CDR3 is TGTGCCAGCAGTGGCGGACTAGCGGGCGCCATGAACAATGAGCAGTTCTTC.

The chain links TRBV27 to TRBJ1-2, with 7 bases that match TRBD1. Per germline, CDR1 MNHEY and CDR2 SMNVEV (reference sequence). The trim removed 7 bases at V and 7 bases at J, leaving 12 bases unmatched. The CDR3 runs to 14 residues. CDR3 nucleotide sequence: TGTGCCAGCACCAACAGGGGCCACGAGGGTGGCTACACCTTC. This sequence encodes CASTNRGHEGGYTF.

This clonotype was detected only once. The chain recombines TRBV20-1 with TRBJ1-3, with a possible D match to TRBD1 (5 bases). The CDR3 totals 14 residues. Germline loops: CDR1 DFQATT, CDR2 SNEGSKA (reference sequence). V gave up 5 bases and J gave up 0 bases, with 11 bases separating them. This CDR3 reads CSAYTGVSGNTIYF. The CDR3 bases are TGCAGTGCTTATACAGGAGTCTCTGGAAACACCATATATTTT.

The table lists this clonotype with a few counts. The CDR3 nucleotides read TGTGCCAGCAGTTTGGGGGCCTATAGCAATCAGCCCCAGCATTTT. As protein: CASSLGAYSNQPQHF. This chain links TRBV27 with TRBJ1-5, with TRBD1 as a possible D gene (6 bases). Germline V gene sequence: CDR1 MNHEY, CDR2 SMNVEV (reference sequence). This CDR3 has 15 amino acids. V was shortened by 3 bases and J by 0 bases, with 9 bases between the two germline ends.

This chain links TRBV4-3 with TRBJ1-3; D unclear. Germline-derived CDR1 and CDR2 are LGHNA and YSLEER. V was cut by 4 bases and J by 0 bases, with 4 bases left in between. This CDR3 has 13 amino acids. CDR3 sequence: CASSLSSGNTIYF. The CDR3 DNA follows: TGCGCCAGCAGCCTGAGCTCTGGAAACACCATATATTTT.

The chain is built from TRBV28 and TRBJ1-1; no clear D. Germline V CDR1 and CDR2: MDHEN, SYDVKM. The CDR3 sequence is 11 residues long. V was trimmed by 3 bases and J by 8 bases, leaving 7 bases between them. The CDR3 DNA reads TGTGCCAGCAGTTTGGGCAGGGAAGCTTTCTTT. Its protein is CASSLGREAFF.

This rearrangement joins TRBV20-1 to TRBJ2-2, with no clear D. V lost 5 bases to trimming and J lost 5 bases, with 3 bases between them. From germline, CDR1 is DFQATT and CDR2 SNEGSKA (reference sequence). The length of the CDR3 is 10 residues. CDR3 amino acids: CSALTGELFF. CDR3 nucleotides: TGCAGTGCTCTGACCGGGGAGCTGTTTTTT.

The gene calls are TRBV20-1 and TRBJ1-5; maybe TRBD1 (6 bases). V gave up 3 bases and J gave up 3 bases, with 24 bases separating them. This CDR3 region has 18 residues. The germline V gene has CDR1 DFQATT and CDR2 SNEGSKA (reference sequence). The CDR3 sequence: CSARRLLPGWTDNQPQHF. DNA for the CDR3: TGCAGTGCTAGGCGGCTTCTTCCAGGATGGACAGACAATCAGCCCCAGCATTTT.

This clonotype has more than one count but fewer than ten. The chain has TRBV6-1 and TRBJ1-6; TRBD1 matches 8 bases. V lost 4 bases, J lost 7 bases, and 3 bases stayed unmatched. The CDR3 runs to 14 residues. Germline values: CDR1 MNHNS, CDR2 SASEGT. CDR3 in DNA: TGTGCCAGCAGTGTAGACAGGGGAAATTCACCCCTCCACTTT. Encoded protein: CASSVDRGNSPLHF.

In this sample, this clonotype turned up a few times. The rearrangement uses TRBV7-2 and TRBJ1-5; 10 positions match TRBD1. The germline V gene has CDR1 SGHTA and CDR2 FQGNSA. With V trimmed by 2 bases and J by 1 base, 11 bases remained unmatched. CDR3 size: 19 residues. This CDR3 reads CASSLWIGTGASSNQPQHF. The CDR3 region has the DNA TGTGCCAGCAGCTTATGGATCGGGACAGGGGCGAGCAGCAATCAGCCCCAGCATTTT.

This clonotype occurred a few times. The chain employs TRBV24-1 and TRBJ2-3, with 11 bases lining up with TRBD2. Trimming cost V 0 bases and J 8 bases; bases outside gene matches: 12. Germline V gene data show CDR1 as KGHDR and CDR2 as SFDVKD. The CDR3 has 18 residues. Here the CDR3 DNA reads TGTGCCACCAGTGATTTGGGTGGACTAGCGGGCCGCCGGGGTACGCAGTATTTT. Translation: CATSDLGGLAGRRGTQYF.

This chain links TRBV2 with TRBJ2-7; D is uncertain. In germline, CDR1 is SNHLY, CDR2 FYNNEI. This CDR3 contains 14 residues. V shed 5 bases and J shed 2 bases, with 13 bases lying between them. The CDR3 region has the DNA TGTGCCAGCAGTAAGCAGAAACTTCCCTACGAGCAGTACTTC. Encoded protein: CASSKQKLPYEQYF. Combining the CDR3 with reference TRBV2 and TRBJ2-7 gives the whole variable domain EPEVTQTPSHQVTQMGQEVILRCVPISNHLYFYWYRQILGQKVEFLVSFYNNEISEKSEIFDDQFSVERPDGSNFTLKIRSTKLEDSAMYFCASSKQKLPYEQYFGPGTRLTVT.

J is TRBJ1-2 and V is TRBV20-1, with D tentatively TRBD1 (6 bases). V lost 6 bases and J lost 5, with 22 bases in between. This CDR3 contains 15 residues. The germline V gene has CDR1 DFQATT and CDR2 SNEGSKA (reference sequence). For the CDR3, the DNA is TGCAGTGCCGAGGACAGCGGAACCCCTTCTTATGGCTACACCTTC. This codes for CSAEDSGTPSYGYTF.

The J gene is TRBJ2-1, the V gene TRBV6-2 or TRBV6-3; 13 nucleotides agree with TRBD2. V shed 5 bases and J 6 bases; nucleotides not matched to a gene: 10. Germline assignment: CDR1 MNHEY and CDR2 SVGEGT. There are 17 residues in the CDR3. CDR3 nucleotides: TGTGCCAGCAGTCCGCCCACTAGCGGGAGGGCTTTCAATGAGCAGTTCTTC. The encoded protein is CASSPPTSGRAFNEQFF.

V is TRBV12-3 or TRBV12-4 and J is TRBJ1-1, with a possible D match to TRBD1 (6 bases). V was cut by 2 bases and J by 7 bases, with 11 bases left in between. The length of the CDR3 is 13 residues. CDR3 nucleotides: TGTGCCAGCAGTTTAAGGGGACAACTTGAAGCTTTCTTT. Protein sequence: CASSLRGQLEAFF.

The V gene is TRBV7-3, the J gene TRBJ2-3; 9 bases line up with TRBD2. From germline, CDR1 is SGHTA and CDR2 FQGTGA. The CDR3 covers 17 residues. Trimming at V came to 0 bases and at J to 3 bases, leaving 7 bases not matched to a gene. CDR3 sequence reads: CASSLTGAGGGTDTQYF. The DNA of the CDR3 is TGTGCCAGCAGCTTAACGGGTGCGGGAGGGGGGACAGATACGCAGTATTTT.

The chain uses TRBV27 and TRBJ2-3, with 9 bases matching TRBD2. Germline CDR1 and CDR2: MNHEY and SMNVEV (reference sequence). The CDR3 is made up of 16 amino acids. After removal of 4 bases from V and 1 base from J, the junction contained 6 bases not matched to a gene. The CDR3 sequence is CASSSAGLAGTDTQYF. In DNA form, the CDR3 reads TGTGCCAGCAGTTCCGCGGGACTAGCCGGCACAGATACGCAGTATTTT.

The chain couples TRBV10-1 to TRBJ2-7, with D hard to call. The V gene lost 5 bases and the J gene lost 2 bases, with 7 bases spanning the gap. CDR3 length: 12 amino acids. Looked up from germline, CDR1 is WNHNN and CDR2 is SYGVQD (reference sequence). DNA for the CDR3: TGCGCCAGCAGTAAGAATACCTACGAGCAGTACTTC. Translating it yields CASSKNTYEQYF.

This clonotype came up a few times. This rearrangement joins TRBV7-2 to TRBJ1-3, with no clear D. The CDR3 spans 14 residues. Deletions cut 5 bases from V and 0 bases from J, with 8 bases between. Germline CDR1 and CDR2: SGHTA and FQGNSA. The CDR3 spells CASSQQSSGNTIYF. For the CDR3, the DNA is TGTGCCAGCAGCCAACAGAGCTCTGGAAACACCATATATTTT.

The chain recombines TRBV27 with TRBJ2-3; unclear D gene. The germline V and J ends were trimmed by 0 bases and 1 base, with 5 bases remaining between them. Germline V lookup: CDR1 MNHEY, CDR2 SMNVEV (reference sequence). The CDR3 runs to 14 residues. CDR3 DNA sequence: TGTGCCAGCAGTTTATCGACCGGCACAGATACGCAGTATTTT. It encodes CASSLSTGTDTQYF.

Within the sample, this clonotype is medium-sized (0.01 to 0.1%). The chain links TRBV27 to TRBJ1-1; D remains ambiguous. The V and J ends lost 7 bases and 10 bases respectively, with 28 bases between them. There are 16 residues in the CDR3. Germline V gives CDR1 MNHEY, CDR2 SMNVEV (reference sequence). CDR3 sequence reads: CASTPAGKFRLAGAFF. The CDR3 region has the DNA TGTGCCAGCACCCCGGCCGGAAAATTCCGGCTGGCCGGAGCTTTCTTT.